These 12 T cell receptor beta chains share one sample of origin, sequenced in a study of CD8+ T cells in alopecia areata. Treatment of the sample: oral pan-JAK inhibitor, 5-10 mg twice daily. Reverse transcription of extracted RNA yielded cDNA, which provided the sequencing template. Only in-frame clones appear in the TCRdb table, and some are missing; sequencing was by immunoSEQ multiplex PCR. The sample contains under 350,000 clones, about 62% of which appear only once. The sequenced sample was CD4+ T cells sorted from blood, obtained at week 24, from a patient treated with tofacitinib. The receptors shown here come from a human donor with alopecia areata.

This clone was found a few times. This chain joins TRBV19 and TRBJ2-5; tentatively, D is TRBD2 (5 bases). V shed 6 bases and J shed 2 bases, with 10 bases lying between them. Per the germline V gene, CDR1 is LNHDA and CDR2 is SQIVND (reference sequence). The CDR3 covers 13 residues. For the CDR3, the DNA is TGTGCCAGTAGCCGAGGACTGCAAGAGACCCAGTACTTC. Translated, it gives CASSRGLQETQYF.

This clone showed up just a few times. CDR3 coding DNA: TGTGCCAGCATAGGGACAGTTAATCAGCCCCAGCATTTT. Amino acid sequence: CASIGTVNQPQHF. The V and J genes are TRBV6-1 and TRBJ1-5, with 7 positions matching TRBD1. The CDR3 sequence is 13 residues long. Germline lookup yields CDR1 MNHNS and CDR2 SASEGT. V shed 7 bases, J shed 4 bases, and the junction held 4 bases outside the gene matches.

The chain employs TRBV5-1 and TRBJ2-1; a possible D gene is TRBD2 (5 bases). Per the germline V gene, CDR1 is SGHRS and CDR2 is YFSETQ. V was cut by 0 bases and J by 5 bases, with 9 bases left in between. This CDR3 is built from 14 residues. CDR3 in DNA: TGCGCCAGCAGCTTGGAACTAGAAAACAATGAGCAGTTCTTC. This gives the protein CASSLELENNEQFF.

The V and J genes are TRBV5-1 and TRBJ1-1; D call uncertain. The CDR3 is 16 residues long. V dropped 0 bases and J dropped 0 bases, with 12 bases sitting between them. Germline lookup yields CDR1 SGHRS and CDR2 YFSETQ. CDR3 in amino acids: CASSLGRGSVNTEAFF. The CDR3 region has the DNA TGCGCCAGCAGCTTGGGCAGAGGGTCCGTGAACACTGAAGCTTTCTTT.

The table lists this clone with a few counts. CDR3 in DNA: TGCAGCGTTCAAGGGACAGGGGGTCTTTACGAGCAGTACTTC. Amino acid sequence: CSVQGTGGLYEQYF. The genes are TRBV29-1 and TRBJ2-7; TRBD1 matches 11 bases. Germline CDR1 reads SQVTM; CDR2 reads ANQGSEA. CDR3 length: 14 residues. The V gene end was trimmed by 5 bases and the J gene end by 4 bases; junction bases not matched to a gene: 7.

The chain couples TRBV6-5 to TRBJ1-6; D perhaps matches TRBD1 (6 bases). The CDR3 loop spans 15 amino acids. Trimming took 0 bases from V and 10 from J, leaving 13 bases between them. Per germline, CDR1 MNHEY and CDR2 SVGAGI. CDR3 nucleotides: TGTGCCAGCAGTTACTCGAGGGGGGACGGATCACCCCTCCACTTT. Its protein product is CASSYSRGDGSPLHF.

The CDR3: CATSRDRAAPYEQYF. CDR3 nucleotides: TGTGCCACCAGCAGAGATCGGGCGGCACCCTACGAGCAGTACTTC. V and J are TRBV15 and TRBJ2-7; D not resolved. V gave up 0 bases and J gave up 2 bases, with 11 bases separating them. The CDR3 extends over 15 amino acids. Germline V gene data show CDR1 as LNHNV and CDR2 as YYDKDF (reference sequence).

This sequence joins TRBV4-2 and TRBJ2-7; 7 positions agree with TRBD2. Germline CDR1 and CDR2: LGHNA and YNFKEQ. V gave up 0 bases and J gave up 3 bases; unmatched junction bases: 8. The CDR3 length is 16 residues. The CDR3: CASSQDVGLAVYEQYF. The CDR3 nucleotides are TGTGCCAGCAGCCAAGATGTGGGGCTAGCGGTCTACGAGCAGTACTTC.

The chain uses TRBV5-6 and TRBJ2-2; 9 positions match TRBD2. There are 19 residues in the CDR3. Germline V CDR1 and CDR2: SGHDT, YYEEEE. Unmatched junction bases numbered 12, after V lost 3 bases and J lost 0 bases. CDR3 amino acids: CASSWHLAGRGSNTGELFF. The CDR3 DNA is TGTGCCAGCAGCTGGCACCTAGCGGGGAGAGGGTCGAACACCGGGGAGCTGTTTTTT.

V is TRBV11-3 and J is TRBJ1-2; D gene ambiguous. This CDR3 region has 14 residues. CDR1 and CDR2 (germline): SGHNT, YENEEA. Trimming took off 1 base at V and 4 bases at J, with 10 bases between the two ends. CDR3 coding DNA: TGTGCCAGCAGCTTAGGTCGGGTCTCCTATGGCTACACCTTC. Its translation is CASSLGRVSYGYTF. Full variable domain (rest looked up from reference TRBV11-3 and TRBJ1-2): EAGVVQSPRYKIIEKKQPVAFWCNPISGHNTLYWYLQNLGQGPELLIRYENEEAVDDSQLPKDRFSAERLKGVDSTLKIQPAELGDSAVYLCASSLGRVSYGYTFGSGTRLTVV.

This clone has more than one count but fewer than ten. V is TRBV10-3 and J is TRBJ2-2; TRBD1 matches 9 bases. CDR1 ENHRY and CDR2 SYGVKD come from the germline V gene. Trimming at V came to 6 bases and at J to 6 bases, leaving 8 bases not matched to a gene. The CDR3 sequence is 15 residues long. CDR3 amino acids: CAIRPGQGVAGELFF. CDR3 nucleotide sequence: TGTGCCATCAGGCCGGGACAGGGTGTAGCCGGGGAGCTGTTTTTT.

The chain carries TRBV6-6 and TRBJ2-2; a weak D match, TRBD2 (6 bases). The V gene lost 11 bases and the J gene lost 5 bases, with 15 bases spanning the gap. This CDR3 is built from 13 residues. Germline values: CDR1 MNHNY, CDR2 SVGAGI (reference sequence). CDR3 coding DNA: TGTGCCGGCCGGAGGGTTACGACCGGGGAGCTGTTTTTT. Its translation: CAGRRVTTGELFF.